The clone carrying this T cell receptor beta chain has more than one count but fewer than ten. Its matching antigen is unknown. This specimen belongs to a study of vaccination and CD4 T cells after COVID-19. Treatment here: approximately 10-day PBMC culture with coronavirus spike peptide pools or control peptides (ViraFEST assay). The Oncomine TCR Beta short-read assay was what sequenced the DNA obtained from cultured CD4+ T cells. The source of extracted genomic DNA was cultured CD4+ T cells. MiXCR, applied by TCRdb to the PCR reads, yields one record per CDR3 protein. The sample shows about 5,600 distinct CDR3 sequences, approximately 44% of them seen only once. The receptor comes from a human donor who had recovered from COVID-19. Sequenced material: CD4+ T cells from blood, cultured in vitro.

CDR3 residues: CASSPTLAGGTETQYF. In DNA form, the CDR3 reads TGTGCCAGCAGCCCTACGCTAGCGGGAGGGACGGAGACCCAGTACTTC. The chain recombines TRBV7-8 with TRBJ2-5; TRBD2 aligns across 12 bases. This CDR3 has 16 residues. V trimming: 5 bases; J trimming: 5 bases; junction bases outside the gene matches: 9. Germline assignment: CDR1 SGHVS and CDR2 FQNEAQ.